Presented here are 27 T cell receptor beta chains from one specimen sequenced in a study of cytomegalovirus exposure and HLA in healthy donors. With 60 Vbeta and 13 Jbeta primers, the PCR was carried out. Assay used: immunoSEQ multiplex PCR; TCRdb lists only in-frame clones, some missing. The table includes under 200,000 clones, approximately 80% detected once. The sequenced sample was PBMCs. These TCRs come from a woman younger than 35 in good health and CMV-seronegative.

V gene TRBV4-3 combines with J gene TRBJ2-5; the D gene is possibly TRBD2 (5 bases). V was trimmed by 2 bases and J by 3 bases, leaving 13 bases between them. There are 15 residues in the CDR3. The germline gives CDR1 LGHNA, CDR2 YSLEER. The CDR3 nucleotides are TGCGCCAGCAGCCAATCGGGGTTGCCTGAAGAGACCCAGTACTTC. As protein: CASSQSGLPEETQYF.

The rearrangement links TRBV11-3 to TRBJ2-6; TRBD2 might be the D (6 bases). The CDR3 has 15 residues. Between the trimmed V and J ends, which lost 3 bases and 3 bases, there was a span of 9 bases. Looked up from germline, CDR1 is SGHNT and CDR2 is YENEEA. CDR3 residues: CASSFGTGGANVLTF. The CDR3 DNA reads TGTGCCAGCAGCTTTGGGACTGGTGGGGCCAACGTCCTGACTTTC. Full variable domain (outside the CDR3, taken from reference TRBV11-3 and TRBJ2-6): EAGVVQSPRYKIIEKKQPVAFWCNPISGHNTLYWYLQNLGQGPELLIRYENEEAVDDSQLPKDRFSAERLKGVDSTLKIQPAELGDSAVYLCASSFGTGGANVLTFGAGSRLTVL.

The chain recombines TRBV7-2 with TRBJ2-7; TRBD1 is a possible D gene (6 bases). The CDR3 length is 17 residues. CDR1 and CDR2 from the germline V gene are SGHTA and FQGNSA. Trimming removed 3 bases from V and 11 bases from J, with 29 bases in between. The chain's CDR3 is CASSFSGQRAVRHKEYF. The CDR3 DNA sequence: TGTGCCAGCAGCTTCTCGGGACAAAGGGCAGTAAGGCATAAAGAGTACTTC.

The V gene is TRBV5-1, the J gene TRBJ1-1; 7 positions agree with TRBD1. Germline lookup yields CDR1 SGHRS and CDR2 YFSETQ. The length of the CDR3 is 15 residues. J gave up 1 base and V 4 bases, and 7 bases lay outside the gene matches. The CDR3 loop is CASSPNRGQNTEAFF. The CDR3 coding sequence is TGCGCCAGCAGCCCTAACAGGGGTCAGAACACTGAAGCTTTCTTT.

V usage is TRBV7-9 and J usage is TRBJ2-1; 9 bases map to TRBD2. In germline, CDR1 is SEHNR, CDR2 FQNEAQ (reference sequence). The CDR3 is made up of 13 amino acids. V was pared by 3 bases and J by 12 bases, with 6 bases of the junction left unmatched. CDR3 residues: CASSFKREAAQFF. In DNA form, the CDR3 reads TGTGCCAGCAGCTTTAAGCGGGAGGCTGCGCAGTTCTTC. The complete variable domain, with remaining parts taken from reference TRBV7-9 and TRBJ2-1, reads DTGVSQNPRHKITKRGQNVTFRCDPISEHNRLYWYRQTLGQGPEFLTYFQNEAQLEKSRLLSDRFSAERPKGSFSTLEIQRTEQGDSAMYLCASSFKREAAQFFGPGTRLTVL.

The CDR3, as DNA: TGTGCCAGCAGCCTCCCCACAGATACGCAGTATTTT. This codes for CASSLPTDTQYF. The chain links TRBV6-1 to TRBJ2-3; the D is unclear. The V end was cut by 6 bases, the J end by 2 bases, with 6 bases between. In germline, CDR1 is MNHNS, CDR2 SASEGT. The CDR3 sequence is 12 residues long.

The V and J genes are TRBV7-9 and TRBJ2-1, with 14 bases aligning to TRBD2. CDR1 SEHNR and CDR2 FQNEAQ come from the germline V gene (reference sequence). The CDR3 is 16 amino acids. V lost 4 bases to trimming and J lost 3 bases; unmatched junction nucleotides: 2. The CDR3 reads CASSSGTSGSYNEQFF. Written as DNA, the CDR3 is TGTGCCAGCAGCTCCGGGACTAGCGGGAGCTACAATGAGCAGTTCTTC.

The chain carries TRBV5-8 and TRBJ2-5, with a possible D match to TRBD2 (5 bases). Germline-derived CDR1 and CDR2 are SGHTS and YDEGEE. The CDR3 runs to 16 residues. Between the trimmed V and J ends, which lost 0 bases and 2 bases, there was a span of 14 bases. CDR3 bases: TGTGCCAGCAGCTTGGTTTTTAGCGTGCTACAAGAGACCCAGTACTTC. Encoded protein: CASSLVFSVLQETQYF.

V and J are TRBV5-6 and TRBJ2-5; TRBD1 matches at 7 bases. The J call may be faulty, since TRBJ2-7 better matches the DNA end. CDR3 length equals 16 residues. CDR1 and CDR2 (germline): SGHDT, YYEEEE. CDR3 residues: CASSMRTGLTTNEQYF. The DNA for the CDR3 is TGTGCCAGCAGCATGCGGACAGGCCTGACGACAAACGAGCAGTACTTC.

As to this clone: The junction departs from germline at one end; a sequencing error may be responsible. The rearrangement links TRBV7-7 to TRBJ2-5; TRBD2 agrees at 7 bases. This CDR3 contains 14 residues. Per the germline V gene, CDR1 is SSHAT and CDR2 is FNYEAQ (reference sequence). This chain's CDR3 is CASSLGTGGETQYF. In DNA form, the CDR3 reads TGTGCTAGCAGCTTAGGGACGGGAGGAGAGACCCAGTACTTC.

This chain joins TRBV7-2 and TRBJ2-7; 7 bases map to TRBD2. Germline V CDR1 and CDR2: SGHTA, FQGNSA. With 5 bases clipped from V and 1 base from J, the junction kept 5 bases outside the gene matches. CDR3 size: 14 residues. CDR3 in DNA: TGTGCCAGCAGCGATCCGGGACTATCCTACGAGCAGTACTTC. Translating it yields CASSDPGLSYEQYF.

The V gene is TRBV9, the J gene TRBJ2-1; 8 bases agree with TRBD1. CDR3 length: 14 residues. The trim removed 4 bases at V and 5 bases at J, leaving 5 bases unmatched. Germline V CDR1 and CDR2: SGDLS, YYNGEE. In DNA, the CDR3 is TGTGCCAGCAGCTCGGGACAGGCAGACAATGAGCAGTTCTTC. The encoded protein is CASSSGQADNEQFF.

J is TRBJ1-1 and V is TRBV19, with 9 bases fitting TRBD1. J gave up 6 bases and V 5 bases, and 13 bases lay outside the gene matches. The germline CDR1 and CDR2 sequences are LNHDA and SQIVND (reference sequence). The CDR3 has 16 amino acids. CDR3 amino acids: CASSPRSGTGLSEAFF. The CDR3, as DNA: TGTGCCAGTAGTCCGCGCTCCGGGACAGGGTTATCTGAAGCTTTCTTT.

CDR3 region: CASSFGTGGIRNTEAFF. The CDR3 DNA is TGTGCCAGCAGCTTCGGGACAGGGGGGATCAGGAACACTGAAGCTTTCTTT. The rearrangement joins TRBV7-9 to TRBJ1-1; TRBD1 matches 11 bases. The CDR3 covers 17 residues. Germline V CDR1 and CDR2: SEHNR, FQNEAQ (reference sequence). After removal of 3 bases from V and 1 base from J, the junction contained 7 bases not matched to a gene. Full variable domain (outside the CDR3, taken from reference TRBV7-9 and TRBJ1-1): DTGVSQNPRHKITKRGQNVTFRCDPISEHNRLYWYRQTLGQGPEFLTYFQNEAQLEKSRLLSDRFSAERPKGSFSTLEIQRTEQGDSAMYLCASSFGTGGIRNTEAFFGQGTRLTVV.

The gene calls are TRBV29-1 and TRBJ1-1, with D maybe TRBD1 (5 bases). V lost 4 bases, J lost 1 base, and 13 bases lay in between. This CDR3 is 14 amino acids long. Germline lookup yields CDR1 SQVTM and CDR2 ANQGSEA. The CDR3, as DNA: TGCAGCGTTGGGGCAGGGTCGGCGAACACTGAAGCTTTCTTT. Its protein product is CSVGAGSANTEAFF.

V and J are TRBV18 and TRBJ1-1; no definite D call. Trimming removed 1 base from V and 0 bases from J, with 6 bases in between. The germline CDR1 and CDR2 sequences are KGHSH and LQKENI. CDR3 length: 14 amino acids. The CDR3 bases are TGTGCCAGCTCACCACTCGCAGTGAACACTGAAGCTTTCTTT. This encodes CASSPLAVNTEAFF.

The chain uses TRBV7-2 and TRBJ2-1; tentatively, D is TRBD2 (7 bases). Germline V gene lookup returns CDR1 SGHTA and CDR2 FQGNSA. This CDR3 contains 15 residues. V was pared by 5 bases and J by 9 bases, with 20 bases between. The CDR3 spells CASSPRGRESGEQFF. The CDR3 DNA reads TGTGCCAGCAGCCCCCGGGGGCGGGAGTCAGGTGAGCAGTTCTTC.

This clone was counted a few times. The chain combines TRBV5-1 with TRBJ1-3; a weak D match, TRBD1 (5 bases). This CDR3 is 16 amino acids long. The V end was cut by 0 bases, the J end by 0 bases, with 10 bases between. Germline values: CDR1 SGHRS, CDR2 YFSETQ. Here the CDR3 reads CASSLGTTFSGNTIYF. The CDR3, as DNA: TGCGCCAGCAGCTTGGGGACAACATTCTCTGGAAACACCATATATTTT.

The rearrangement joins TRBV5-1 to TRBJ1-1; maybe TRBD1 (6 bases). The germline V gene encodes CDR1 SGHRS and CDR2 YFSETQ. The V and J ends lost 5 bases and 1 base respectively, with 12 bases between them. The CDR3 has 14 amino acids. The CDR3 DNA reads TGCGCCAGCAGACTAACAGGGCCGAACACTGAAGCTTTCTTT. This sequence encodes CASRLTGPNTEAFF.

The chain has TRBV10-3 and TRBJ1-5, with TRBD1 matching 7 bases. Losses at the gene ends were 2 bases for V and 7 bases for J; bases not matched to a gene: 11. Looked up from germline, CDR1 is ENHRY and CDR2 is SYGVKD. This CDR3 is built from 16 residues. The CDR3 sequence: CAISERTDRAGQPQHF. CDR3 DNA sequence: TGTGCCATCAGTGAGCGGACCGACAGGGCGGGCCAGCCCCAGCATTTT.

This chain uses TRBV5-1 with TRBJ2-7; 9 bases line up with TRBD1. V gave up 4 bases and J gave up 2 bases; unmatched junction bases: 7. The CDR3 extends over 15 amino acids. Germline V gene data show CDR1 as SGHRS and CDR2 as YFSETQ. The CDR3 DNA reads as TGCGCCAGCAGCCCACACACAGGGGGCACCTACGAGCAGTACTTC. Translating gives CASSPHTGGTYEQYF.

V is TRBV9 and J is TRBJ2-1, with D tentatively TRBD1 (6 bases). This CDR3 region has 14 residues. Trimming pared 4 bases from V and 10 bases from J, leaving 18 bases between. Germline V gene data show CDR1 as SGDLS and CDR2 as YYNGEE. CDR3 nucleotide sequence: TGTGCCAGCAGCCCCCTCGGGACAACCGACGAGCAGTTCTTC. Amino acid sequence: CASSPLGTTDEQFF.

The table lists this clone with a few counts. At the DNA level, this CDR3 is encoded by other sequences in the same sample as well. The chain joins TRBV28 to TRBJ2-6; D is unresolved. The CDR3 runs to 13 residues. CDR1 and CDR2 from the germline V gene are MDHEN and SYDVKM. V shed 5 bases and J shed 0 bases, with 2 bases lying between them. In DNA, the CDR3 is TGTGCCAGCAGTCTCTCTGGGGCCAACGTCCTGACTTTC. Residues: CASSLSGANVLTF.

CDR3 in amino acids: CASSYSGGGEQFF. The CDR3 DNA reads as TGTGCCAGCAGTTACTCGGGGGGTGGTGAGCAGTTCTTC. The rearrangement links TRBV6-5 to TRBJ2-1, with D maybe TRBD2 (6 bases). Trimming removed 0 bases at V and 9 bases at J, with 9 bases between. The length of the CDR3 is 13 residues. Looked up from germline, CDR1 is MNHEY and CDR2 is SVGAGI.

V and J are TRBV7-2 and TRBJ2-7; TRBD1 is a possible D gene (6 bases). Per the germline V gene, CDR1 is SGHTA and CDR2 is FQGNSA. The CDR3 runs to 11 residues. V was clipped by 6 bases and J by 3 bases, with 6 bases between them. CDR3 region: CASRQGYEQYF. The CDR3 nucleotides read TGTGCCAGCAGACAGGGCTACGAGCAGTACTTC.

This chain links TRBV7-8 with TRBJ2-5; 9 nucleotides agree with TRBD2. The CDR3 runs to 14 residues. J was trimmed by 11 bases and V by 1 base; bases with no gene match: 8. In germline, CDR1 is SGHVS, CDR2 FQNEAQ. The CDR3 loop is CASSLGGGRAWQYF. The CDR3, as DNA: TGTGCCAGCAGCTTAGGAGGCGGGAGGGCCTGGCAGTACTTC.

The V call is TRBV28, the J call TRBJ2-2; D perhaps matches TRBD2 (7 bases). Trimming cost V 4 bases and J 6 bases, with 24 bases left between them. Germline CDR1 and CDR2: MDHEN and SYDVKM. The CDR3 is 18 amino acids. The CDR3 region has the DNA TGTGCCAGCAGTTCCCACATCTACGGGGGGCCTGTGTCCGGGGAGCTGTTTTTT. Amino acids: CASSSHIYGGPVSGELFF.